This T cell receptor beta chain emerged from a study of T-cell memory formation after mild COVID-19. Overall study: There were largely donor-specific TCR clusters.

This clonotype has only a few counts. Its matching antigen is unknown. Study-level points and caveats: Cross-reactive memory apparently joined, as some responding clones appeared in pre-infection memory. Specificity for SARS-CoV-2 was not confirmed among the second-wave clones peaking on day 37.

After 5'RACE with constant-segment primers, TCR alpha and TCR beta cDNA libraries carrying sample barcodes and UMIs were obtained. MiXCR was run by TCRdb on the 5' RACE reads, yielding one entry per CDR3 protein. The sample has about 190,000 distinct CDR3 sequences, about 16% seen once. Input material: PBMCs or a T cell subset sorted from them (not recorded which). The TCR sequence derives from an adult woman who had mild COVID-19 (a few samples of this study predate the infection). Cell type and time point are not known.

Written as DNA, the CDR3 is TGCAGTGCTAGAGAGTATGGGGGGTGGAACACTGAAGCTTTCTTT. Amino acids: CSAREYGGWNTEAFF. The gene calls are TRBV20-1 and TRBJ1-1; tentative D call: TRBD1 (5 bases). The V and J ends lost 0 bases and 1 base respectively, with 12 bases between them. This CDR3 comprises 15 residues. Per germline, CDR1 DFQATT and CDR2 SNEGSKA (reference sequence).